This is a list of T cell receptor beta chains from one sample in a study of human T cells and chemical hapten exposure. TCRdb recomputed calls from the RACE reads with MiXCR, one row per CDR3 protein. Of some 170,000 distinct CDR3 sequences detected, approximately 20% appear once; the ten largest clones hold approximately 6.4%. The specimen comprised whole blood, sampled in connection with sensitization to the hapten diphenylcyclopropenone (DPC). These receptors all come from a woman aged 45-65 years with alopecia areata. Some clones in this sample may be carry-over from other donors' samples. Each CDR3 is given with its conserved first and last residue. D genes are given only for firm matches. The listing skips clone size in some rows; elsewhere it reads once, few, many or a size class.

V	J	size	length	D	DNA	CDR3
TRBV20-1	TRBJ1-1	few	12	-	TGCAGCTGGGGCGGCGAGAACACTGAAGCTTTCTTT	CSWGGENTEAFF
TRBV20-1	TRBJ2-5	-	15	TRBD2	TGCAGTGTTTCTACTCCGGGACTAGCGTTCGAGACCCAGTACTTC	CSVSTPGLAFETQYF
TRBV21-1	TRBJ1-2	-	14	-	TGTGCCAGCAGCAAAGAAGAGGGAGGGTATGGCTACACCTTC	CASSKEEGGYGYTF
TRBV18	TRBJ2-7	few	14	TRBD2	TGTGCCAGCTCACCCAGCGGGAGGGTGTACGAGCAGTACTTC	CASSPSGRVYEQYF
TRBV5-4	TRBJ2-3	-	18	TRBD2	TGTGCCAGCAGCCCCGGGAGGGCGGGAGACAGAGCGGCAGATACGCAGTATTTT	CASSPGRAGDRAADTQYF
TRBV6-4	TRBJ2-3	few	15	TRBD2	TGTGCCAGCAGTGCCTCTAGCGGGGACACAGATACGCAGTATTTT	CASSASSGDTDTQYF
TRBV7-8	TRBJ2-1	few	15	-	TGTGCCAGCAGCTTAAGGCAGGGAACGTACAATGAGCAGTTCTTC	CASSLRQGTYNEQFF
TRBV5-1	TRBJ2-2	many	16	TRBD2	TGCGCCAGCAGCCACTCTAGCGGGAGGGCCACCGGGGAGCTGTTTTTT	CASSHSSGRATGELFF
TRBV7-2	TRBJ2-3	-	16	TRBD2	TGTGCCAGCAGCTCCTCCGGGACTAGCGGGAGGGATACGCAGTATTTT	CASSSSGTSGRDTQYF
TRBV10-2	TRBJ2-3	-	14	-	TGCGCCACCTTGGACTCCGCCGTGAAAGATACGCAGTATTTT	CATLDSAVKDTQYF
TRBV11-2	TRBJ2-5	-	15	TRBD2	TGTGCCAGCACTCCGACTAGCGGGACGCAGAGGACCCAGTACTTC	CASTPTSGTQRTQYF
TRBV12-3/TRBV12-4	TRBJ2-2	-	14	TRBD1	TGTGCCAGCAGTCGTGACAGGGGGCGCGGGGAGCTGTTTTTT	CASSRDRGRGELFF
TRBV9	TRBJ1-1	-	15	-	TGTGCCAGCAGCGTAGCTAGCAGGCCGAACACTGAAGCTTTCTTT	CASSVASRPNTEAFF